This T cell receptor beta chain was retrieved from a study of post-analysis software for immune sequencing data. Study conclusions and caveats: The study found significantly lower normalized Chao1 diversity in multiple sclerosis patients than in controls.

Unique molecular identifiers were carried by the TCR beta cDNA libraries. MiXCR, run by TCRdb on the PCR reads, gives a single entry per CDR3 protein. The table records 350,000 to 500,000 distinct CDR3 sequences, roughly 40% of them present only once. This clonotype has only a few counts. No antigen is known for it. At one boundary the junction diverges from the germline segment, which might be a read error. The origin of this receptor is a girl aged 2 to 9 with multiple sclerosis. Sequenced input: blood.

The DNA of the CDR3 is TGTGCCGGCAGTTTATACCCAAAAGAAGCTTTCTTT. The encoded protein is CAGSLYPKEAFF. The J gene is TRBJ1-1, the V gene TRBV28; D gene uncertain. The CDR3 is 12 residues long. Germline V lookup: CDR1 MDHEN, CDR2 SYDVKM. Looking up the rest from reference TRBV28 and TRBJ1-1 gives the full variable domain: DVKVTQSSRYLVKRTGEKVFLECVQDMDHENMFWYRQDPGLGLRLIYFSYDVKMKEKGDIPEGYSVSREKKERFSLILESASTNQTSMYLCAGSLYPKEAFFGQGTRLTVV.